This T cell receptor (beta chain) was recovered during a study of T cell responses to AZD1222 COVID-19 vaccine. Study in general: Pooling of second doses given at about 4 or about 12 weeks was done.

This table comes from immunoSEQ multiplex PCR, and its TCRdb copy is limited to in-frame clones, with some not included. The sample holds about 100,000 clones, approximately 87% seen once. Study-wide results and caveats: Reports indicate that nearly half of spike-specific TCRs are directed at unmutated variant regions. There were vaccine-associated CD4 TCRs across spike, dominant at 160-218 and 743-854.

Comments on this clone: Its target is not known.

V lost 2 bases and J lost 7, with 11 bases in between. This CDR3 contains 13 residues. The germline gives CDR1 KGHSH, CDR2 LQKENI. The chain uses TRBV18 and TRBJ1-1, with TRBD1 as a possible D gene (5 bases). This specimen consisted of peripheral blood, obtained on day 0 of AZD1222 vaccination. This TCR came from an adult in good health. The CDR3 spells CASSPILQGEAFF. In nucleotides, the CDR3 is TGTGCCAGCTCACCAATACTGCAGGGTGAAGCTTTCTTT.